The 12 T cell receptor beta chains below were found in one sample sequenced in a study of control samples from healthy donors and cancer patients. Data came from immunoSEQ multiplex PCR; TCRdb stores just in-frame clones and leaves some out. The profile shows 100,000 to 150,000 clones, roughly 86% of them singletons. Sequenced sample: PBMCs. The receptor source for this set is a man aged 50 to 60 with head and neck cancer.

This chain joins TRBV10-3 and TRBJ2-1; TRBD2 aligns across 12 bases. The CDR3 is 16 amino acids. V lost 4 bases to trimming and J lost 0 bases; unmatched junction nucleotides: 1. Germline values: CDR1 ENHRY, CDR2 SYGVKD. The CDR3 DNA reads TGTGCCATCAGTGCGACTAGCGGGAGCTCCTACAATGAGCAGTTCTTC. The encoded protein is CAISATSGSSYNEQFF.

The chain is built from TRBV11-2 and TRBJ2-1; 7 bases map to TRBD2. Germline-derived CDR1 and CDR2 are SGHAT and FQNNGV. The CDR3 totals 16 residues. J was trimmed by 1 base and V by 4 bases; bases with no gene match: 7. The CDR3 coding sequence is TGTGCCAGCAGCTCCCGCGGGAGTATGTCCTACAATGAGCAGTTCTTC. Encoded protein: CASSSRGSMSYNEQFF.

This chain links TRBV5-1 with TRBJ2-1; the match to TRBD2 covers 15 bases. V lost 3 bases to trimming and J lost 9 bases; unmatched junction nucleotides: 7. The CDR3 totals 16 residues. The V gene's germline CDR1 is SGHRS and CDR2 YFSETQ. The CDR3 protein is CASSSGLAGGRSEQFF. The CDR3 DNA follows: TGCGCCAGCAGCTCCGGACTAGCGGGGGGGCGGAGTGAGCAGTTCTTC. The full variable domain, its missing parts supplied by reference TRBV5-1 and TRBJ2-1, is KAGVTQTPRYLIKTRGQQVTLSCSPISGHRSVSWYQQTPGQGLQFLFEYFSETQRNKGNFPGRFSGRQFSNSRSEMNVSTLELGDSALYLCASSSGLAGGRSEQFFGPGTRLTVL.

The gene calls are TRBV10-2 and TRBJ1-2, with a possible D match to TRBD1 (5 bases). This CDR3 region has 14 residues. Trimming shortened V by 6 bases and J by 7 bases, and 18 bases separated the two germline ends. Germline CDR1 reads WSHSY; CDR2 reads SAAADI. CDR3 coding DNA: TGCGCCAGCAGCGGGACGGTAATAAGGGGTGGCTACACCTTC. Residues: CASSGTVIRGGYTF.

The genes are TRBV5-4 and TRBJ2-7; D is unclear. Trimming took 0 bases from V and 5 from J, leaving 12 bases between them. Germline CDR1 is SGHNT and CDR2 is YYREEE (reference sequence). The CDR3 runs 14 residues. The DNA for the CDR3 is TGTGCCAGCAGCTTGGCCCCTGGTGGGGACGAGCAGTACTTC. Protein: CASSLAPGGDEQYF.

The rearrangement joins TRBV27 to TRBJ2-1; TRBD2 matches at 8 bases. Germline CDR1 is MNHEY and CDR2 is SMNVEV (reference sequence). J gave up 3 bases and V 8 bases, and 3 bases lay outside the gene matches. This CDR3 has 13 amino acids. The CDR3 loop is CASGGTSYNEQFF. The CDR3, as DNA: TGTGCCAGCGGGGGGACTAGCTACAATGAGCAGTTCTTC.

The V and J genes are TRBV4-1 and TRBJ2-3; no reliable D call. Germline V CDR1 and CDR2: MGHRA, YSYEKL. The CDR3 contains 15 residues. With 1 base removed from V and 2 bases from J, the gap between germline ends came to 10 bases. The CDR3 nucleotides are TGCGCCAGCAGCCAAGGTCTTTATCTCACAGATACGCAGTATTTT. It specifies CASSQGLYLTDTQYF.

The chain uses TRBV7-2 and TRBJ2-2; tentative D call: TRBD2 (7 bases). Germline V gene lookup returns CDR1 SGHTA and CDR2 FQGNSA. This CDR3 spans 16 amino acids. V was shortened by 2 bases and J by 0 bases, with 10 bases between the two germline ends. In DNA, the CDR3 is TGTGCCAGCAGCTTATGGGGGGGCCCGAACACCGGGGAGCTGTTTTTT. Translating it yields CASSLWGGPNTGELFF.

The chain uses TRBV18 and TRBJ2-1, with D possibly matching TRBD1 (5 bases). V gave up 4 bases and J gave up 8 bases, with 15 bases separating them. CDR3 size: 14 residues. Germline V gene sequence: CDR1 KGHSH, CDR2 LQKENI. CDR3 loop: CASSLFYQTDEQFF. Written as DNA, the CDR3 is TGTGCCAGCTCACTTTTTTACCAGACAGATGAGCAGTTCTTC.

In its sample, this clone was seen once. One junction end does not reproduce the germline sequence, and a read error may be involved. In DNA, the CDR3 is TGTGCCAGCAGGGAAGGTATCGGGACAGCTAAAAACATTCAGTACTTC. It codes for CASREGIGTAKNIQYF. The V call is TRBV6-1, the J call TRBJ2-4; 7 bases map to TRBD1. CDR3 length: 16 amino acids. CDR1 is MNHNS and CDR2 is SASEGT in the germline V gene.

V is TRBV28 and J is TRBJ2-7, with 9 nucleotides matching TRBD1. The ends lost 5 bases at V and 4 bases at J; junction bases unmatched: 6. The germline gives CDR1 MDHEN, CDR2 SYDVKM. The CDR3 covers 14 residues. DNA for the CDR3: TGTGCCAGCAGTGCCGGGACAGGGTTTTACGAGCAGTACTTC. This codes for CASSAGTGFYEQYF.

J is TRBJ1-5 and V is TRBV27; 8 bases fit TRBD1. With 6 bases clipped from V and 7 bases from J, the junction kept 5 bases outside the gene matches. The germline V gene encodes CDR1 MNHEY and CDR2 SMNVEV (reference sequence). The CDR3 has 13 amino acids. CDR3 residues: CASSRQGIQPQHF. CDR3 bases: TGTGCCAGCAGCAGACAGGGGATCCAGCCCCAGCATTTT.